The 27 T cell receptor beta chains given below trace back to one sample, sequenced in a study of cytomegalovirus exposure and HLA in healthy donors (dated by TCRdb to the late 2010s). The method behind the library was the immunoSEQ multiplex PCR assay. For the multiplex PCR, a mixture combining 60 forward primers for TCR Vbeta segments and 13 reverse primers for TCR Jbeta segments was used. Imported from immuneACCESS, the table was reduced by TCRdb to in-frame sequences with V and J called. These copies leave out some clones; in studies compared against another copy, an unresolved V gene accounts for under half, and the cause of the remainder is not known. The sample has about 98,000 clones on record, roughly 76% of them singletons. 2.5% of the sample is taken by the ten largest. The sample comprised PBMCs. The origin of the receptors is a man aged 45-65 years in good health and CMV-seronegative.

A few counts support this clone. This sequence joins TRBV6-4 and TRBJ1-3, with 10 positions matching TRBD1. With 3 bases clipped from V and 0 bases from J, the junction kept 8 bases outside the gene matches. Looked up from germline, CDR1 is MRHNA and CDR2 is SNTAGT. This CDR3 region has 18 residues. The CDR3 DNA reads as TGTGCCAGCAGTGAATCCGGGACAGGGGAGAGCTCTGGAAACACCATATATTTT. Its protein product is CASSESGTGESSGNTIYF.

V is TRBV2 and J is TRBJ1-1; D is undetermined. The germline gives CDR1 SNHLY, CDR2 FYNNEI. V lost 5 bases and J 4 bases, leaving 5 bases between the germline ends. This CDR3 is built from 11 residues. The CDR3 loop reads CASSLSTEAFF. The CDR3 DNA follows: TGTGCCAGCAGTCTTAGCACTGAAGCTTTCTTT.

The genes are TRBV19 and TRBJ1-2; tentative D call: TRBD1 (5 bases). CDR1 and CDR2 from the germline V gene are LNHDA and SQIVND (reference sequence). The germline V and J ends were trimmed by 3 bases and 4 bases, with 12 bases remaining between them. This CDR3 spans 14 amino acids. This CDR3 reads CASSMLGESYGYTF. CDR3 in DNA: TGTGCCAGTAGTATGCTAGGGGAATCCTATGGCTACACCTTC.

The genes are TRBV7-8 and TRBJ2-7; 9 positions agree with TRBD1. The CDR3 is 16 residues long. CDR1 is SGHVS and CDR2 is FQNEAQ in the germline V gene. V was clipped by 6 bases and J by 5 bases; unmatched bases: 14. The CDR3 region is CASRPRGGTGSNEQYF. CDR3 DNA sequence: TGTGCCAGCAGGCCAAGGGGCGGGACAGGGTCCAACGAGCAGTACTTC.

The chain's CDR3 is CASSREQETQYF. The CDR3 DNA is TGTGCCAGCAGCAGGGAACAAGAGACCCAGTACTTC. The gene calls are TRBV6-6 and TRBJ2-5; D is perhaps TRBD1 (5 bases). With 6 bases removed from V and 2 bases from J, the gap between germline ends came to 7 bases. The CDR3 is made up of 12 amino acids. Per germline, CDR1 MNHNY and CDR2 SVGAGI (reference sequence).

The rearrangement joins TRBV7-9 to TRBJ2-7; 14 bases match TRBD2. From germline, CDR1 is SEHNR and CDR2 FQNEAQ (reference sequence). The CDR3 extends over 16 amino acids. With V trimmed by 1 base and J by 2 bases, 1 base remained unmatched. The CDR3 DNA reads TGTGCCAGCAGCTTAGGGACTAGCGGGGGGCCCTACGAGCAGTACTTC. Translating it yields CASSLGTSGGPYEQYF.

This clone has just one count. The rearrangement links TRBV4-1 to TRBJ1-5; maybe TRBD1 (6 bases). Germline CDR1 and CDR2: MGHRA and YSYEKL. The CDR3 runs 16 residues. Trimming pared 2 bases from V and 0 bases from J, leaving 11 bases between. The CDR3 region has the DNA TGCGCCAGCAGCCAAAGGACAGAATATAGCAATCAGCCCCAGCATTTT. Protein product: CASSQRTEYSNQPQHF.

Only a few counts were recorded for this clone. V usage is TRBV4-3 and J usage is TRBJ1-3, with D unresolved. The germline V gene has CDR1 LGHNA and CDR2 YSLEER. V dropped 0 bases and J dropped 4 bases, with 13 bases sitting between them. This CDR3 is built from 16 residues. CDR3 in amino acids: CASSQEYALLGNTIYF. DNA for the CDR3: TGCGCCAGCAGCCAAGAATACGCTCTGCTAGGAAACACCATATATTTT.

The J gene is TRBJ2-2, the V gene TRBV28, with D hard to call. This CDR3 is built from 12 residues. Trimming took 6 bases from V and 7 from J, leaving 9 bases between them. The V gene's germline CDR1 is MDHEN and CDR2 SYDVKM. CDR3 sequence reads: CASSPSVGELFF. The DNA of the CDR3 is TGTGCCAGCAGCCCATCGGTCGGGGAGCTGTTTTTT.

This chain joins TRBV30 and TRBJ1-1; no reliable D call. The germline V and J ends were trimmed by 7 bases and 5 bases, with 8 bases remaining between them. Germline CDR1 is GTSNPN and CDR2 is SVGIG (reference sequence). The CDR3 loop spans 10 amino acids. In nucleotides, the CDR3 is TGTGCCTTAGGAGGGACTGAAGCTTTCTTT. Translation gives CALGGTEAFF. Complete variable domain (other parts from reference TRBV30 and TRBJ1-1): SQTIHQWPATLVQPVGSPLSLECTVEGTSNPNLYWYRQAAGRGLQLLFYSVGIGQISSEVPQNLSASRPQDRQFILSSKKLLLSDSGFYLCALGGTEAFFGQGTRLTVV.

This clone was seen more than once but under ten times. This chain connects TRBV21-1 to TRBJ1-2. TRBV21-1 is noted as a pseudogene. CDR3 length: 17 residues. The CDR3 coding sequence is TGTGCCAGCAGCAACACCTGCGGGGGGCGATTTAACTATGGCTACACCTTC. Amino acids: CASSNTCGGRFNYGYTF.

The chain is built from TRBV10-2 and TRBJ2-7, with D possibly matching TRBD1 (6 bases). In germline, CDR1 is WSHSY, CDR2 SAAADI. V lost 9 bases and J lost 4, with 13 bases in between. The CDR3 is made up of 12 amino acids. CDR3 bases: TGCGCCAGTGGGCCCCAGGGGTACGAGCAGTACTTC. Translation gives CASGPQGYEQYF.

The genes are TRBV6-6 and TRBJ1-2; TRBD1 aligns across 9 bases. This CDR3 has 13 residues. Germline V gene sequence: CDR1 MNHNY, CDR2 SVGAGI (reference sequence). Trimming at V came to 6 bases and at J to 7 bases, leaving 6 bases not matched to a gene. The CDR3 here is CASRRTGDGGYTF. The CDR3 nucleotides are TGTGCCAGCAGACGGACAGGGGATGGTGGCTACACCTTC.

This clone was counted between two and nine times. The chain uses TRBV11-1 and TRBJ2-3, with 7 nucleotides matching TRBD1. V was clipped by 5 bases and J by 2 bases; unmatched bases: 4. This CDR3 contains 14 residues. Germline-derived CDR1 and CDR2 are SGHAT and FQDESV (reference sequence). The CDR3 nucleotides read TGTGCCAGCAGCCAGGACAGGTACACAGATACGCAGTATTTT. The encoded protein is CASSQDRYTDTQYF.

This clone was counted once. The V call is TRBV5-1, the J call TRBJ2-5; TRBD2 aligns across 7 bases. The DNA end is more similar to TRBJ2-7, so the J call may be wrong. Germline-derived CDR1 and CDR2 are SGHRS and YFSETQ. The CDR3 consists of 13 residues. The CDR3: CASSLRAGNEQYF. The CDR3 coding sequence is TGCGCCAGCAGCTTGAGAGCGGGGAACGAGCAGTACTTC.

The chain uses TRBV5-1 and TRBJ2-5; D ambiguous. This CDR3 spans 14 amino acids. Trimming removed 0 bases from V and 2 bases from J, with 8 bases in between. Germline values: CDR1 SGHRS, CDR2 YFSETQ. CDR3 nucleotide sequence: TGCGCCAGCAGCTTGGATGGCAGTCAAGAGACCCAGTACTTC. Residues: CASSLDGSQETQYF.

The chain joins TRBV28 to TRBJ2-2, with D perhaps TRBD2 (6 bases). The length of the CDR3 is 15 residues. CDR1 MDHEN and CDR2 SYDVKM come from the germline V gene. V lost 7 bases, J lost 1 base, and 13 bases lay in between. CDR3 loop: CASKTGAWNTGELFF. The CDR3 nucleotides read TGTGCCAGCAAGACGGGAGCCTGGAACACCGGGGAGCTGTTTTTT.

The V gene is TRBV29-1, the J gene TRBJ2-3; 16 bases are shared with TRBD2. Germline loops: CDR1 SQVTM, CDR2 ANQGSEA. The CDR3 contains 18 residues. After removal of 6 bases from V and 6 bases from J, the junction contained 15 bases not matched to a gene. CDR3 region: CSVEPGTSGGAWADTQYF. The CDR3 bases are TGCAGCGTCGAACCCGGGACTAGCGGGGGGGCTTGGGCGGATACGCAGTATTTT.

CDR3 nucleotides: TGTGCCAGCAGCTTAGCGGGAGGGCCGAGAGATACGCAGTATTTT. As protein: CASSLAGGPRDTQYF. V is TRBV5-6 and J is TRBJ2-3; 10 bases match TRBD2. Germline-derived CDR1 and CDR2 are SGHDT and YYEEEE. The junction had 5 bases not matched to a gene; V was cut back by 2 bases and J by 5 bases. The CDR3 covers 15 residues. Drawing the rest from reference TRBV5-6 and TRBJ2-3, the complete variable domain is DAGVTQSPTHLIKTRGQQVTLRCSPKSGHDTVSWYQQALGQGPQFIFQYYEEEERQRGNFPDRFSGHQFPNYSSELNVNALLLGDSALYLCASSLAGGPRDTQYFGPGTRLTVL.

This sequence joins TRBV10-3 and TRBJ2-3; 9 nucleotides agree with TRBD2. With 6 bases clipped from V and 4 bases from J, the junction kept 5 bases outside the gene matches. CDR1 and CDR2 (germline): ENHRY, SYGVKD. The CDR3 length is 14 residues. The CDR3 sequence is CAIRIAGAPDTQYF. The DNA for the CDR3 is TGTGCCATCAGAATAGCGGGAGCCCCAGATACGCAGTATTTT.

This clone appeared once. Its ends do not fully match the called genes, so a read error is possible. V and J are TRBV7-8 and TRBJ2-7, with D possibly TRBD1 on 6 matching bases. The germline V gene encodes CDR1 SGHVS and CDR2 FQNEAQ. The CDR3 sequence is 17 residues long. CDR3: CASSVAKKGGPSYEQYF. The DNA for the CDR3 is TGTGCCAGCAGCGTAGCGAAAAAAGGGGGTCCATCCTACGAGCAGTACTTC.

This sequence joins TRBV4-1 and TRBJ1-1; TRBD1 aligns across 12 bases. There are 14 residues in the CDR3. J was trimmed by 11 bases and V by 5 bases; bases with no gene match: 9. The germline V gene encodes CDR1 MGHRA and CDR2 YSYEKL. CDR3 bases: TGCGCCAGCAGCAACCGGGACAGGGGGCCGGGGGCTTTCTTT. Its protein is CASSNRDRGPGAFF.

This clone was seen only a few times. CDR3 in DNA: TGTGCCTGGAATCTCAGGGGTACAGGGACCTACGAGCAGTACTTC. This sequence encodes CAWNLRGTGTYEQYF. The chain couples TRBV30 to TRBJ2-7; D might be TRBD1 (6 bases). This CDR3 contains 15 residues. The V end lost 4 bases, the J end lost 2 bases, and 18 bases lay between the germline ends. Germline-derived CDR1 and CDR2 are GTSNPN and SVGIG (reference sequence).

V is TRBV7-2 and J is TRBJ2-1, with 11 nucleotides matching TRBD2. The V segment lost 5 bases and the J segment 8 bases; nucleotides outside the gene matches: 14. Germline assignment: CDR1 SGHTA and CDR2 FQGNSA. The length of the CDR3 is 17 residues. The CDR3 DNA reads TGTGCCAGCAGCGTTGCCGTCGCGGCTAGCGGGGGGTATGAGCAGTTCTTC. Protein: CASSVAVAASGGYEQFF.

The chain joins TRBV6-5 to TRBJ2-5, with 12 bases lining up with TRBD1. The J call may be faulty, since TRBJ2-7 better matches the DNA end. The CDR3 loop spans 15 amino acids. Germline-derived CDR1 and CDR2 are MNHEY and SVGAGI. The CDR3 nucleotides are TGTGCCAGCAGGAACCGGGACAGGGGGCCCTACGAGCAGTACTTC. Its translation is CASRNRDRGPYEQYF.

This chain links TRBV11-3 with TRBJ2-3; no firm D call. This CDR3 region has 14 residues. V was clipped by 5 bases and J by 6 bases, with 15 bases between them. Looked up from germline, CDR1 is SGHNT and CDR2 is YENEEA. CDR3 in amino acids: CASSHPSHRDTQYF. CDR3 DNA sequence: TGTGCCAGCAGCCATCCCTCCCATCGGGATACGCAGTATTTT.

The CDR3: CASSRGGQPRNQPQHF. The CDR3 DNA reads TGTGCCAGCAGCCGAGGAGGACAGCCGCGCAATCAGCCCCAGCATTTT. The chain is built from TRBV4-2 and TRBJ1-5, with a possible D match to TRBD1 (6 bases). Germline V CDR1 and CDR2: LGHNA, YNFKEQ. The CDR3 extends over 16 amino acids. The V gene lost 4 bases and the J gene lost 2 bases, with 15 bases spanning the gap.